This T cell receptor (beta chain) came from a study of OX40 agonist ivuxolimab in advanced cancers. Concerning the study at large: Ivuxolimab was an agonistic, fully human IgG2 monoclonal antibody directed against OX40 (CD134), a costimulatory receptor. The purpose of peripheral TCRbeta sequencing was to test whether ivuxolimab changed TCR sequence diversity and led to clonal T-cell expansion. A male proportion of 75% to 85% and a mean age of roughly 58 years, ranging from 23 to 79, were recorded for the dose-escalation cohort. Intravenous ivuxolimab was administered to patients every 2 weeks at six dose levels: 0.01, 0.1, 0.3, 1.5, 3 and 10 mg/kg. Prior anti-PD-1, anti-PD-L1 or anti-CTLA-4 therapy was permitted, and checkpoint inhibitors had been received by about 44% of dose-escalation patients. Among the approximately 54 dose-escalation patients, some 19 had hepatocellular carcinoma, approximately 15 melanoma, 9 renal cell carcinoma and 9 head and neck cancer. Partial responses were achieved by three dose-escalation patients, of whom one had hepatocellular carcinoma and two had cutaneous melanoma. The paper reports the monotherapy dose-escalation portion (N of about 50 patients) of the phase I ivuxolimab trial.

V is pruned by 7 bases and J by 3 bases, leaving 8 bases of the junction without a gene match. The CDR3 spans 16 residues, from the cysteine through the phenylalanine. Solely the CDR3 DNA is kept, with 48 bases framed from the first base. Per the germline V gene, SNHLY is the CDR1 and FYNNEI is the CDR2. For sequencing of the TCRbeta CDR3 region, genomic DNA was extracted from the sorted cells. TCRbeta CDR3 regions were sequenced using the immunoSEQ Assay. Not all clones reach the TCRdb copy of this immuneACCESS table, which keeps in-frame sequences only. Checked studies attribute under half of the gap to unresolved V genes and leave the rest unexplained. Here the sample has about 41,000 clones; around 83% occur a single time. The ten largest account for 2% to 3% of the sample. Patients with autoimmune disease history or receiving systemic immunosuppression were excluded from the trial. In every dose cohort, peripheral blood was drawn for TCR sequencing at baseline, cycle 4 day 1, and cycle 7 day 1. The samples were drawn from a first-in-human, open-label, multicenter phase I dose-escalation trial of ivuxolimab. The trial enrolled adults with locally advanced or metastatic head and neck squamous cell, hepatocellular, melanoma or renal cell carcinoma. CD4+ and CD8+ T cells were sorted separately from peripheral blood before TCR sequencing.

What the work shows at the level of the full study, not this receptor alone: After ivuxolimab, more expanded clones were found on average in CD8+ T cells than in CD4+ T cells. Antigen specificity was not determined for the clonally expanded peripheral T cells. Clonal expansion of both CD4+ and CD8+ blood T cells was observed from baseline to week 6 at doses 0.1 to 3.0 mg/kg. Partial responders in the 0.1-3.0 mg/kg groups had among the lowest normalized peripheral clonal expansion, especially among CD8+ T cells. Low levels of normalized T-cell clonal expansion were also shown by some nonresponding patients.

Concerning this clone: Its antigen target is currently unknown. Nothing much larger sits one base from this clone, and base qualities are not available.

The clonotype originates from an adult with an advanced solid tumor such as melanoma, head and neck, liver or kidney cancer. Here the sequenced sample was CD4+ or CD8+ T cells sorted from blood, taken in a trial of the OX40 agonist ivuxolimab. The chain couples TRBV2 to TRBJ1-3, and TRBD1 matches 11 of the central bases. This receptor carries the CDR3 CASKGQGAGYGNTIYF. The base sequence is TGTGCCAGCAAAGGACAGGGGGCAGGTTATGGAAACACCATATATTTT.